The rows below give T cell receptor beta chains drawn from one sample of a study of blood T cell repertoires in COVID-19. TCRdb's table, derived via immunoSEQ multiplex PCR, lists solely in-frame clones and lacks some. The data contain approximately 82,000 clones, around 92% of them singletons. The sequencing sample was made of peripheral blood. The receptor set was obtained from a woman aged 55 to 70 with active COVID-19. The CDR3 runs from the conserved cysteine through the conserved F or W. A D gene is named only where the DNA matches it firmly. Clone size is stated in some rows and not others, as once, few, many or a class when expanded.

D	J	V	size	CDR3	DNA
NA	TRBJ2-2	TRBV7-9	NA	CASSLVTGFPGELFF	TGTGCCAGCAGCTTAGTCACGGGGTTCCCCGGGGAGCTGTTTTTT
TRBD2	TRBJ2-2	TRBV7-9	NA	CASTNKAGWGTGELFF	TGTGCCAGCACCAATAAAGCGGGGTGGGGCACCGGGGAGCTGTTTTTT
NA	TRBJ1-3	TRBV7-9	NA	CASSPQGSGNTIYF	TGTGCCAGCAGCCCCCAGGGGTCTGGAAACACCATATATTTT
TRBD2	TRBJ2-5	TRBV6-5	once	CASSYSGGIGETQYF	TGTGCCAGCAGTTATTCGGGGGGGATCGGCGAGACCCAGTACTTC
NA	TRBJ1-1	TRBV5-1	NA	CASSLGRTMNTEAFF	TGCGCCAGCAGCTTGGGTCGGACTATGAACACTGAAGCTTTCTTT
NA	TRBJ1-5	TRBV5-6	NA	CASSLRGGTANQPQHF	TGTGCCAGCAGCTTGAGGGGGGGTACGGCCAATCAGCCCCAGCATTTT
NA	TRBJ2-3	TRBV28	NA	CASRGSSTDTQYF	TGTGCCAGCCGGGGGTCGTCCACAGATACGCAGTATTTT
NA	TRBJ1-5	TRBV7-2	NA	CASSLPGYQPQHF	TGTGCCAGCAGCTTACCCGGGTACCAGCCCCAGCATTTT
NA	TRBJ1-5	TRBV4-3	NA	CASSQEFRNNQPQHF	TGCGCCAGCAGCCAAGAATTCAGAAACAATCAGCCCCAGCATTTT
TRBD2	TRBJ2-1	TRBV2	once	CASTPGLGGDEQFF	TGTGCCAGCACTCCGGGACTAGGGGGGGATGAGCAGTTCTTC
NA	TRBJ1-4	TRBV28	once	CASRKGGVVEKLFF	TGTGCCAGCAGGAAGGGAGGGGTAGTCGAAAAACTGTTTTTT
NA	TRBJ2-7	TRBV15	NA	CATSVLGGAGEQYF	TGTGCCACCAGCGTGTTGGGGGGGGCGGGGGAGCAGTACTTC
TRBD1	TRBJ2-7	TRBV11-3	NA	CASSSEGQGAYEQYF	TGTGCCAGCAGCTCCGAAGGACAGGGAGCCTACGAGCAGTACTTC
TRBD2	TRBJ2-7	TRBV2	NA	CASSEWVGRTSYEQYF	TGTGCCAGCAGTGAATGGGTCGGGAGGACGTCGTACGAGCAGTACTTC
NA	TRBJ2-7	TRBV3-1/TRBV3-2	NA	CASSQEGGTEGEQYF	TGTGCCAGCAGCCAAGAAGGCGGGACTGAGGGCGAGCAGTACTTC
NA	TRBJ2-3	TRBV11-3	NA	CASSFSGTDTQYF	TGTGCCAGCAGCTTTTCAGGTACAGATACGCAGTATTTT
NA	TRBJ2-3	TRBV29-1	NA	CSVEVGQGGDTQYF	TGCAGCGTTGAAGTGGGTCAGGGGGGAGATACGCAGTATTTT
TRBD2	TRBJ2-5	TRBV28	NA	CASSLAGEAGETQYF	TGTGCCAGCAGTTTGGCGGGAGAGGCTGGGGAGACCCAGTACTTC
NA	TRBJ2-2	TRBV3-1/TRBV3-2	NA	CASSHPDSSGELFF	TGTGCCAGCAGCCACCCAGACAGCTCAGGGGAGCTGTTTTTT
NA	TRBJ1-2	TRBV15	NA	CATSSGGGYGYTF	TGTGCCACCAGCAGCGGGGGGGGCTATGGCTACACCTTC
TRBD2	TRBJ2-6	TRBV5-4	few	CASRAGELAGANVLTF	TGTGCCAGCAGAGCGGGGGAGCTTGCGGGGGCCAACGTCCTGACTTTC
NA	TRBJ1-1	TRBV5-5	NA	CASHLSLSTEAFF	TGTGCCAGCCACCTCTCCCTGAGCACTGAAGCTTTCTTT
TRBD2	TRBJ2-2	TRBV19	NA	CASSRGLAGGTGELFF	TGTGCCAGTAGCCGGGGACTAGCGGGAGGTACCGGGGAGCTGTTTTTT
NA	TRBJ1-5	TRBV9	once	CASSARRDQPQHF	TGTGCCAGCAGCGCACGCCGAGATCAGCCCCAGCATTTT
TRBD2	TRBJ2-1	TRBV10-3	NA	CAIRTSGENNEQFF	TGTGCCATCCGGACTAGCGGGGAAAACAATGAGCAGTTCTTC
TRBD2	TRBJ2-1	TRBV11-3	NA	CASSPGLGNEQFF	TGTGCCAGCAGCCCTGGACTAGGCAATGAGCAGTTCTTC
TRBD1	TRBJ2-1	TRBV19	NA	CASSPRTGDEQFF	TGTGCCAGTAGCCCTAGGACAGGGGATGAGCAGTTCTTC
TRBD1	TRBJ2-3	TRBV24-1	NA	CATSVGQGSTDTQYF	TGTGCCACCAGTGTCGGACAGGGAAGCACAGATACGCAGTATTTT
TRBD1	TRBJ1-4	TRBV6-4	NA	CATLTGGEKLFF	TGTGCCACACTCACAGGGGGTGAAAAACTGTTTTTT
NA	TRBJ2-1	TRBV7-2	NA	CASSLARYNEQFF	TGTGCCAGCAGCTTAGCGAGGTACAATGAGCAGTTCTTC
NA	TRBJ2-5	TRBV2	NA	CASRPHGETQYF	TGTGCCAGCAGGCCACACGGGGAGACCCAGTACTTC
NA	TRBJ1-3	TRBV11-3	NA	CASSFTGIYVNTIYF	TGTGCCAGCAGCTTTACAGGGATCTATGTGAACACCATATATTTT
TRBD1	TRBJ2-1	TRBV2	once	CASSAARTGLYNEQFF	TGTGCCAGCAGTGCGGCCCGGACAGGACTCTACAATGAGCAGTTCTTC
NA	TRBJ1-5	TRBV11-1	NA	CASSFGQNQPQHF	TGTGCCAGCAGCTTTGGGCAGAATCAGCCCCAGCATTTT
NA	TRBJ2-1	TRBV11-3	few	CASSLGVNEQFF	TGTGCCAGCAGCTTGGGCGTAAATGAGCAGTTCTTC
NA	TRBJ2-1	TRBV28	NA	CASSFPGTVSYNEQFF	TGTGCCAGCAGTTTCCCTGGGACTGTCTCCTACAATGAGCAGTTCTTC
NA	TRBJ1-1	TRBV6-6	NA	CASSYSTPGMNTEAFF	TGTGCCAGCAGTTACTCGACTCCGGGGATGAACACTGAAGCTTTCTTT
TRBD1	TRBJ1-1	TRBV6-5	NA	CASSYATGIEAFF	TGTGCCAGCAGTTACGCGACAGGGATTGAAGCTTTCTTT
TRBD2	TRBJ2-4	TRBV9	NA	CASSASGGLAPLQYF	TGTGCCAGCAGCGCTTCAGGGGGACTAGCCCCCCTTCAGTACTTC
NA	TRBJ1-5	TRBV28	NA	CASSSHGGDQPQHF	TGTGCCAGCAGTTCACATGGGGGGGATCAGCCCCAGCATTTT